One sample yielded the 24 T cell receptor beta chains listed below, sequenced in a study of blood T cell repertoires in COVID-19. Clones were sequenced by immunoSEQ multiplex PCR, and TCRdb holds only the in-frame ones, with some missing. In the table there are 150,000 to 200,000 clones, roughly 85% of which are singletons. Material for sequencing was PBMCs or T cells enriched from blood (not recorded which). All receptors derive from a woman under 30 who had recovered from COVID-19.

The chain combines TRBV10-2 with TRBJ1-1; 7 bases are shared with TRBD1. CDR1 and CDR2 (germline): WSHSY, SAAADI. The ends lost 4 bases at V and 11 bases at J; junction bases unmatched: 4. CDR3 length: 11 residues. The CDR3 DNA is TGCGCCAGCAGTGGTACAGGGGAGGCTTTCTTT. Residues: CASSGTGEAFF.

J is TRBJ2-1 and V is TRBV5-1; the D gene is possibly TRBD1 (6 bases). CDR1 is SGHRS and CDR2 is YFSETQ in the germline V gene. The CDR3 is made up of 15 amino acids. Between the trimmed V and J ends, which lost 0 bases and 3 bases, there was a span of 10 bases. The CDR3 sequence: CASSLGGTNYNEQFF. The CDR3 nucleotides are TGCGCCAGCAGCTTGGGTGGGACAAACTACAATGAGCAGTTCTTC.

The chain has TRBV3-1 (or the pseudogene TRBV3-2) and TRBJ2-5; 7 bases align to TRBD2. V shed 1 base and J 1 base; nucleotides not matched to a gene: 15. The germline V gene encodes CDR1 LGHDT and CDR2 YNNKEL (reference sequence). The CDR3 is 19 amino acids. Written as DNA, the CDR3 is TGTGCCAGCAGCCAAGTCGATATTTGGGGCGGGGGACTCCAAGAGACCCAGTACTTC. It is translated as CASSQVDIWGGGLQETQYF.

The rearrangement uses TRBV6-1 and TRBJ1-5, with 7 bases matching TRBD1. The CDR3 runs 17 residues. Trimming at V came to 1 base and at J to 3 bases, leaving 9 bases not matched to a gene. Germline assignment: CDR1 MNHNS and CDR2 SASEGT. The CDR3 loop reads CASSEEEGRGYNQPQHF. CDR3 bases: TGTGCCAGCAGTGAAGAGGAGGGCAGGGGGTACAATCAGCCCCAGCATTTT.

The genes are TRBV6-5 and TRBJ2-1; 7 nucleotides align to TRBD2. The CDR3 contains 13 residues. Trimming at V came to 4 bases and at J to 8 bases, leaving 5 bases not matched to a gene. Germline loops: CDR1 MNHEY, CDR2 SVGAGI. The CDR3 here is CASSWTSWDEQFF. The CDR3 nucleotides read TGTGCCAGCAGTTGGACTAGTTGGGATGAGCAGTTCTTC.

The J gene is TRBJ1-1, the V gene TRBV27; the match to TRBD1 covers 8 bases. The V gene end was trimmed by 8 bases and the J gene end by 5 bases; junction bases not matched to a gene: 7. The germline CDR1 and CDR2 sequences are MNHEY and SMNVEV (reference sequence). The CDR3 extends over 13 amino acids. CDR3 coding DNA: TGTGCCAGCGCATGGACAGGGACGACTGAAGCTTTCTTT. Protein: CASAWTGTTEAFF.

This clone was counted ten times or more. The V gene is TRBV30, the J gene TRBJ2-7; perhaps TRBD1 as D (5 bases). The CDR3 is 13 amino acids. Trimming removed 0 bases from V and 6 bases from J, with 12 bases in between. CDR1 and CDR2 from the germline V gene are GTSNPN and SVGIG (reference sequence). The CDR3 region has the DNA TGTGCCTGGAGTGTACTAATTACAGGCGAGCAGTACTTC. This gives the protein CAWSVLITGEQYF.

This clone has more than one count but fewer than ten. This chain joins TRBV19 and TRBJ1-1; TRBD1 aligns across 9 bases. CDR1 and CDR2 (germline): LNHDA, SQIVND (reference sequence). The CDR3 totals 13 residues. The V segment lost 5 bases and the J segment 4 bases; nucleotides outside the gene matches: 2. Here the CDR3 reads CASSVTGGTEAFF. The CDR3 DNA reads as TGTGCCAGTAGTGTGACAGGGGGCACTGAAGCTTTCTTT. Combining the CDR3 with reference TRBV19 and TRBJ1-1 gives the whole variable domain DGGITQSPKYLFRKEGQNVTLSCEQNLNHDAMYWYRQDPGQGLRLIYYSQIVNDFQKGDIAEGYSVSREKKESFPLTVTSAQKNPTAFYLCASSVTGGTEAFFGQGTRLTVV.

The chain is built from TRBV11-3 and TRBJ2-1; a weak D match, TRBD1 (6 bases). Trimming removed 2 bases from V and 10 bases from J, with 12 bases in between. The CDR3 consists of 13 residues. Germline-derived CDR1 and CDR2 are SGHNT and YENEEA. The CDR3 protein is CASSLRGIGEQFF. As DNA, the CDR3 is TGTGCCAGCAGCTTAAGGGGGATAGGGGAGCAGTTCTTC.

This clone was recorded only once. This chain uses TRBV27 with TRBJ1-4; D possibly corresponds to TRBD1 (6 bases). Trimming left V 4 bases short and J 1 base short, with 10 bases between. The CDR3 is 15 amino acids. The germline gives CDR1 MNHEY, CDR2 SMNVEV (reference sequence). The CDR3: CASSSLTGTNEKLFF. For the CDR3, the DNA is TGTGCCAGCAGTTCGCTGACAGGAACTAATGAAAAACTGTTTTTT.

The table lists this clone with a count of one. The chain combines TRBV2 with TRBJ1-5; TRBD1 matches at 7 bases. The ends lost 4 bases at V and 2 bases at J; junction bases unmatched: 8. The CDR3 covers 16 residues. Germline CDR1 reads SNHLY; CDR2 reads FYNNEI. The CDR3 DNA reads as TGTGCCAGCAGTGGTAATGACAGGGTGGGCAATCAGCCCCAGCATTTT. Amino acids: CASSGNDRVGNQPQHF.

CDR3 residues: CASSRGGYGYTF. CDR3 DNA sequence: TGTGCCAGCAGTCGCGGGGGCTATGGCTACACCTTC. The chain is built from TRBV6-5 and TRBJ1-2, with TRBD1 as a possible D gene (5 bases). Trimming stripped 5 bases from V and 4 bases from J, with 8 bases between. The CDR3 contains 12 residues. Germline values: CDR1 MNHEY, CDR2 SVGAGI.

This rearrangement joins TRBV15 to TRBJ2-7; 9 positions match TRBD1. V lost 1 base to trimming and J lost 6 bases; unmatched junction nucleotides: 13. Per germline, CDR1 LNHNV and CDR2 YYDKDF (reference sequence). This CDR3 is 17 amino acids long. The CDR3 spells CATSRGVEDRGVTEQYF. Here the CDR3 DNA reads TGTGCCACCAGCAGAGGGGTGGAGGACAGGGGAGTCACCGAGCAGTACTTC.

The CDR3 DNA reads TGTGCCAGCAGAACAGGGGGCGCGGGGCCTGAAGCTTTCTTT. Protein: CASRTGGAGPEAFF. V is TRBV7-2 and J is TRBJ1-1; 9 bases match TRBD1. Germline CDR1 is SGHTA and CDR2 is FQGNSA. This CDR3 has 14 amino acids. The V and J ends lost 6 bases and 6 bases, in that order; junction bases with no gene match: 8.

J is TRBJ2-7 and V is TRBV9; TRBD2 might be the D (6 bases). From germline, CDR1 is SGDLS and CDR2 YYNGEE. This CDR3 is built from 14 residues. Trimming removed 4 bases from V and 3 bases from J, with 14 bases in between. CDR3 residues: CASSPPGVFYEQYF. DNA of the CDR3: TGTGCCAGCAGCCCACCGGGAGTTTTCTACGAGCAGTACTTC.

The gene calls are TRBV29-1 and TRBJ2-3; D unclear. CDR3 size: 10 residues. V was shortened by 3 bases and J by 6 bases, with 4 bases between the two germline ends. Germline-derived CDR1 and CDR2 are SQVTM and ANQGSEA. CDR3 loop: CSVEADTQYF. The CDR3 coding sequence is TGCAGCGTTGAGGCTGATACGCAGTATTTT.

The rearrangement links TRBV21-1 to TRBJ2-7; the tabulated D call, TRBD1, remains unverified against the DNA. TRBV21-1 is listed as a pseudogene. There are 15 residues in the CDR3. CDR3 residues: CASDQGTYRSYEQYF. Written as DNA, the CDR3 is TGTGCCAGCGACCAGGGGACATACAGATCCTACGAGCAGTACTTC.

The rearrangement links TRBV2 to TRBJ2-1, with a weak D call TRBD2 (6 bases). Looked up from germline, CDR1 is SNHLY and CDR2 is FYNNEI. The CDR3 is made up of 14 amino acids. V was shortened by 3 bases and J by 1 base, with 7 bases between the two germline ends. The CDR3 loop reads CASSDRGSYNEQFF. In DNA form, the CDR3 reads TGTGCCAGCAGTGACCGGGGGTCCTACAATGAGCAGTTCTTC.

V and J are TRBV7-8 and TRBJ2-3; 10 nucleotides align to TRBD2. The length of the CDR3 is 17 residues. With 1 base clipped from V and 6 bases from J, the junction kept 10 bases outside the gene matches. CDR1 and CDR2 from the germline V gene are SGHVS and FQNEAQ. CDR3 residues: CASSLDEAGGPRDTQYF. In DNA, the CDR3 is TGTGCCAGCAGCTTAGATGAAGCGGGGGGGCCTAGGGATACGCAGTATTTT.

This sequence joins TRBV28 and TRBJ1-4, with D perhaps TRBD1 (6 bases). This CDR3 is built from 15 residues. Germline V CDR1 and CDR2: MDHEN, SYDVKM. The V gene lost 6 bases and the J gene lost 6 bases, with 17 bases spanning the gap. In nucleotides, the CDR3 is TGTGCCAGCAGATCCCAGGCAGGGGCTTATGAAAAACTGTTTTTT. Residues: CASRSQAGAYEKLFF.

This clone was observed a single time. This sequence joins TRBV24-1 and TRBJ1-2; 8 bases align to TRBD1. With V trimmed by 3 bases and J by 2 bases, 4 bases remained unmatched. The CDR3 has 15 amino acids. From germline, CDR1 is KGHDR and CDR2 SFDVKD. CDR3 coding DNA: TGTGCCACCAGTGATCCTGGACAGGGCAACTATGGCTACACCTTC. Protein sequence: CATSDPGQGNYGYTF.

The chain combines TRBV6-2 or TRBV6-3 with TRBJ2-1; D perhaps matches TRBD2 (5 bases). From germline, CDR1 is MNHEY and CDR2 SVGEGT. This CDR3 has 15 amino acids. V gave up 2 bases and J gave up 13 bases, with 21 bases separating them. CDR3 loop: CASSYRTLTRGYQFF. The CDR3 DNA reads as TGTGCCAGCAGTTACCGCACTCTCACACGGGGATATCAGTTCTTC.

The genes are TRBV10-3 and TRBJ2-3; weak D call: TRBD1 (5 bases). Trimming cost V 5 bases and J 7 bases, with 19 bases left between them. CDR1 and CDR2 (germline): ENHRY, SYGVKD. This CDR3 is 15 amino acids long. The chain's CDR3 is CAISPNVGPGNTQYF. CDR3 coding DNA: TGTGCCATCAGTCCAAACGTGGGCCCAGGGAATACGCAGTATTTT.

This clone was counted a few times. The chain uses TRBV28 and TRBJ1-1; a possible D gene is TRBD1 (5 bases). The CDR3 spans 15 residues. V was pared by 8 bases and J by 6 bases, with 22 bases between. From germline, CDR1 is MDHEN and CDR2 SYDVKM. In DNA, the CDR3 is TGTGCCAGCCGTCAGCAAGGGGTCTCGGGAGCTGAAGCTTTCTTT. This encodes CASRQQGVSGAEAFF.